This TCR beta chain was recovered during a study of CD8 T cells in ankylosing spondylitis. About this clonotype itself: Its target is not known.

TCRdb reanalysed the 5' RACE reads using MiXCR and keeps one entry per CDR3 protein. The sample comprises roughly 470,000 distinct CDR3 sequences, roughly 25% of which are singletons, and about 0.92% rests with the top ten. Study-wide findings and caveats: Several highly homologous variants formed a TCR beta motif that appeared characteristic of ankylosing spondylitis blood. Peripheral blood held disease-linked clones only at relatively low frequency, and these were CD8+. According to the report, clones linked to the disease were significantly enriched in matched synovial fluid samples taken from ankylosing spondylitis patients.

The sample taken for sequencing was blood, either unsorted or a sorted T cell fraction (not recorded which). This sequence originates from a male donor with ankylosing spondylitis.

The CDR3 loop is CASSLDSRLNTGELFF. CDR3 DNA: TGTGCCAGCAGTTTGGACTCCAGGTTGAACACCGGGGAGCTGTTTTTT. The rearrangement uses TRBV27 and TRBJ2-2; TRBD2 is a possible D gene (5 bases). Germline V lookup: CDR1 MNHEY, CDR2 SMNVEV (reference sequence). The V end lost 3 bases, the J end lost 1 base, and 12 bases lay between the germline ends. The CDR3 covers 16 residues.